This T cell receptor beta chain was profiled in a study of blood T cells in healthy people across ages. For the second PCR, which ran for about 7 to 12 cycles, a sample-barcoded 5' primer and a J-beta primer mix were used. TCRdb fed the 5' RACE reads into MiXCR, producing one record per CDR3 protein. The table records some 760,000 distinct CDR3 sequences, more than 20% of them present only once. A few counts support this clonotype. The CDR3 is 13 residues long. With 2 bases removed from V and 7 bases from J, the gap between germline ends came to 11 bases. Ranging in age from about 6 to 95, the donors were healthy Caucasian individuals from Russia. These data were also reused for a study on T cells of mothers and their children. From that report: Donation involved a few healthy Caucasian mothers and the six children that they had. Whether related or unrelated, pairs show similar shaping of TCR recombination output by thymic selection. The search for persistent microchimeric T cell clones detected none.

What was sequenced was blood. This clonotype was obtained from a boy younger than 18 in good health. The V and J genes are TRBV12-3 or TRBV12-4 and TRBJ1-1; D possibly corresponds to TRBD1 (5 bases). The CDR3 here is CASSLFQGGEAFF. The CDR3, as DNA: TGTGCCAGCAGTTTATTCCAGGGCGGTGAAGCTTTCTTT.